What follows are 7 T cell receptor beta chains derived from one specimen sequenced in a study of blood T cell repertoires in COVID-19. Repertoires were generated with immunoSEQ multiplex PCR, while TCRdb's copy carries only in-frame clones and drops some. The sample comprises a few hundred thousand clones, over 85% of which are singletons, and approximately 10% rests with the top ten. Sequencing input: peripheral blood. These receptors all come from a woman aged 30 to 39 with COVID-19, enrolled during active disease.

The J gene is TRBJ1-3, the V gene TRBV18, with TRBD1 as a possible D gene (6 bases). Germline CDR1 and CDR2: KGHSH and LQKENI. Trimming took off 7 bases at V and 2 bases at J, with 15 bases between the two ends. The CDR3 is made up of 15 amino acids. CDR3 nucleotide sequence: TGTGCCAGCTTGCCGGGGCAGGGGCCTGGAAACACCATATATTTT. It encodes CASLPGQGPGNTIYF.

The chain has TRBV19 and TRBJ1-2; D uncertain. The CDR3 runs to 12 residues. The germline V gene encodes CDR1 LNHDA and CDR2 SQIVND (reference sequence). Trimming stripped 5 bases from V and 5 bases from J, with 9 bases between. The CDR3 coding sequence is TGTGCCAGTAGTCTCCCCGGGTATGGCTACACCTTC. Its translation: CASSLPGYGYTF.

This sequence joins TRBV4-1 and TRBJ2-3, with 9 bases identical to TRBD2. Unmatched junction bases numbered 12, after V lost 6 bases and J lost 5 bases. CDR1 is MGHRA, CDR2 YSYEKL, per germline. CDR3 length equals 16 residues. CDR3 region: CASSLLAGGRVDTQYF. CDR3 bases: TGCGCCAGCAGTTTGTTGGCGGGGGGGCGGGTAGATACGCAGTATTTT.

CDR3 sequence reads: CASSLGLTGTGELFF. The CDR3 bases are TGTGCCAGCAGCTTAGGGCTTACGGGAACCGGGGAGCTGTTTTTT. V is TRBV11-3 and J is TRBJ2-2, with a tentative D call TRBD2 (5 bases). With 1 base removed from V and 5 bases from J, the gap between germline ends came to 11 bases. Germline assignment: CDR1 SGHNT and CDR2 YENEEA. This CDR3 has 15 residues.

The CDR3 DNA follows: TGCGCCAGCAGTGCGGGACAGTGGGAAGGGGCCAACGTCCTGACTTTC. This codes for CASSAGQWEGANVLTF. V usage is TRBV10-1 and J usage is TRBJ2-6; 7 bases line up with TRBD1. This CDR3 region has 16 residues. Germline CDR1 and CDR2: WNHNN and SYGVQD (reference sequence). J lost 4 bases, V lost 4 bases, and 7 bases had no gene match.

The CDR3 here is CATSRERGPSYEQYF. CDR3 nucleotide sequence: TGTGCCACCAGCAGAGAAAGGGGCCCATCCTACGAGCAGTACTTC. V usage is TRBV15 and J usage is TRBJ2-7; a possible D gene is TRBD1 (5 bases). Deletions cut 0 bases from V and 1 base from J, with 10 bases between. The length of the CDR3 is 15 residues. Germline V gene data show CDR1 as LNHNV and CDR2 as YYDKDF (reference sequence).

The chain links TRBV6-1 to TRBJ2-2; D unresolved. This CDR3 comprises 15 residues. The V end was cut by 0 bases, the J end by 2 bases, with 7 bases between. CDR1 and CDR2 from the germline V gene are MNHNS and SASEGT. In nucleotides, the CDR3 is TGTGCCAGCAGTGAAGCCCCAGGAAACACCGGGGAGCTGTTTTTT. Residues: CASSEAPGNTGELFF.